A single sample is the source of the 18 T cell receptor beta chains below, sequenced in a study of blood T cell repertoires in COVID-19 (TCRdb year 2020). Preparation of the library involved the immunoSEQ multiplex PCR assay. TCRdb took over this immuneACCESS table, retaining in-frame rearrangements with V and J assigned. Such tables are incomplete; in checked studies, under half of the missing clones stem from an unresolved V gene, and the remainder is unexplained. The sample includes some 250,000 clones, with around 90% observed a single time. The top ten clonotypes cover 0.8% of the sample. Input material: peripheral blood. The receptors here all came from a woman in her thirties with acute or convalescent COVID-19.

This clone was counted once. The V and J genes are TRBV14 and TRBJ1-6; possible D gene TRBD1, 6 bases. Germline V gene data show CDR1 as SGHDN and CDR2 as FVKESK. V was pared by 0 bases and J by 9 bases, with 15 bases between. The CDR3 spans 16 residues. CDR3: CASSQDRVSRGSPLHF. The CDR3 DNA reads TGTGCCAGCAGCCAAGATCGCGTTAGCAGGGGTTCACCCCTCCACTTT.

The gene calls are TRBV5-6 and TRBJ2-3, with 8 positions matching TRBD1. CDR1 and CDR2 from the germline V gene are SGHDT and YYEEEE. The V gene end was trimmed by 3 bases and the J gene end by 1 base; junction bases not matched to a gene: 10. The CDR3 length is 17 residues. CDR3 protein: CASSSSPTGARTDTQYF. CDR3 in DNA: TGTGCCAGCAGCTCCTCCCCGACAGGGGCCCGCACAGATACGCAGTATTTT.

The V call is TRBV12-3 or TRBV12-4, the J call TRBJ2-1; TRBD2 agrees at 7 bases. Germline trimming cut 3 bases from V and 5 bases from J; bases unmatched to any gene: 1. The CDR3 is 13 amino acids. The DNA for the CDR3 is TGTGCCAGCAGTTTTGGGGGGGACAATGAGCAGTTCTTC. Translation: CASSFGGDNEQFF.

This chain joins TRBV29-1 and TRBJ2-1, with 10 bases aligning to TRBD2. In germline, CDR1 is SQVTM, CDR2 ANQGSEA. This CDR3 contains 13 residues. The ends lost 7 bases at V and 9 bases at J; junction bases unmatched: 9. This chain's CDR3 is CSGSGRAEREQFF. The CDR3 nucleotides are TGCAGCGGGAGCGGGAGGGCCGAGCGTGAGCAGTTCTTC.

V and J are TRBV11-3 and TRBJ1-5; 7 bases align to TRBD1. Per the germline V gene, CDR1 is SGHNT and CDR2 is YENEEA. The CDR3 sequence is 13 residues long. The ends lost 4 bases at V and 4 bases at J; junction bases unmatched: 1. DNA for the CDR3: TGTGCCAGCAGCTGGGACAGTAATCAGCCCCAGCATTTT. This gives the protein CASSWDSNQPQHF. The whole variable domain, filled in from reference TRBV11-3 and TRBJ1-5, reads EAGVVQSPRYKIIEKKQPVAFWCNPISGHNTLYWYLQNLGQGPELLIRYENEEAVDDSQLPKDRFSAERLKGVDSTLKIQPAELGDSAVYLCASSWDSNQPQHFGDGTRLSIL.

About this clone: The same CDR3 is also encoded by other DNA sequences in this sample. The genes are TRBV24-1 and TRBJ2-2, with 9 bases matching TRBD1. This CDR3 comprises 16 residues. The germline gives CDR1 KGHDR, CDR2 SFDVKD. V trimming: 4 bases; J trimming: 4 bases; junction bases outside the gene matches: 6. DNA of the CDR3: TGTGCCACCAGTGACCCGGGACAGGGACGCACCGGGGAGCTGTTTTTT. Translated, it gives CATSDPGQGRTGELFF.

This chain links TRBV10-3 with TRBJ2-7, with D possibly being TRBD1 (6 bases). The V and J ends lost 10 bases and 5 bases respectively, with 18 bases between them. In germline, CDR1 is ENHRY, CDR2 SYGVKD. The CDR3 loop spans 13 amino acids. In DNA form, the CDR3 reads TGTGCCACAATCACACAGGGAAGGCACGAGCAGTACTTC. Protein sequence: CATITQGRHEQYF.

V and J are TRBV6-2 or TRBV6-3 and TRBJ2-1; 7 positions match TRBD1. Germline-derived CDR1 and CDR2 are MNHEY and SVGEGT. The length of the CDR3 is 15 residues. Trimming took 0 bases from V and 7 from J; bases not matched to a gene: 6. The CDR3 region is CASSYSRQGFNEQFF. CDR3 in DNA: TGTGCCAGCAGTTACTCCCGACAGGGTTTTAATGAGCAGTTCTTC.

The chain's CDR3 is CASSLSGLGNQPQHF. CDR3 sequence (DNA): TGTGCCAGCAGCTTGTCAGGGTTGGGCAATCAGCCCCAGCATTTT. The chain couples TRBV5-5 to TRBJ1-5; D possibly corresponds to TRBD1 (5 bases). This CDR3 region has 15 residues. Trimming cost V 1 base and J 2 bases, with 10 bases left between them. Germline V gene lookup returns CDR1 SGHKS and CDR2 YYEKEE (reference sequence).

The chain employs TRBV15 and TRBJ2-7; 16 bases line up with TRBD2. The J segment lost 4 bases and the V segment lost 3 bases, leaving 6 bases of the junction unmatched. This CDR3 spans 17 amino acids. Per the germline V gene, CDR1 is LNHNV and CDR2 is YYDKDF (reference sequence). CDR3 loop: CATSSATGLAGGYEQYF. In DNA form, the CDR3 reads TGTGCCACCAGCAGCGCTACGGGACTAGCGGGAGGGTACGAGCAGTACTTC.

The chain recombines TRBV5-4 with TRBJ1-2; 9 positions match TRBD1. In germline, CDR1 is SGHNT, CDR2 YYREEE (reference sequence). The CDR3 sequence is 15 residues long. Trimming at V came to 4 bases and at J to 2 bases, leaving 6 bases not matched to a gene. CDR3 protein: CASSIGQGRNYGYTF. The CDR3 region has the DNA TGTGCCAGCAGCATAGGACAGGGGCGAAACTATGGCTACACCTTC.

The chain has TRBV9 and TRBJ2-1; 9 positions agree with TRBD2. J gave up 8 bases and V 3 bases, and 12 bases lay outside the gene matches. Germline lookup yields CDR1 SGDLS and CDR2 YYNGEE. The CDR3 is 16 residues long. CDR3 region: CASSARAGGVTDEQFF. The CDR3 DNA reads TGTGCCAGCAGCGCTAGGGCGGGAGGGGTCACGGATGAGCAGTTCTTC.

V is TRBV12-5 and J is TRBJ1-6, with 9 bases identical to TRBD1. V shed 1 base and J 6 bases; nucleotides not matched to a gene: 7. The CDR3 is 17 amino acids. Germline CDR1 reads LGHNT; CDR2 reads FRNRAP. The CDR3 sequence: CASGLEQGASLNSPLHF. DNA for the CDR3: TGTGCTAGTGGTTTGGAACAGGGGGCCTCGCTTAATTCACCCCTCCACTTT.

This clone has just one count. The chain employs TRBV19 and TRBJ2-3; 9 bases agree with TRBD2. CDR3 length: 16 residues. Unmatched junction bases numbered 5, after V lost 3 bases and J lost 1 base. Germline V gene data show CDR1 as LNHDA and CDR2 as SQIVND (reference sequence). CDR3: CASSIPAGGRTDTQYF. The CDR3 region has the DNA TGTGCCAGTAGTATCCCGGCGGGAGGGCGCACAGATACGCAGTATTTT. Together with reference TRBV19 and TRBJ2-3, the CDR3 gives the full variable domain: DGGITQSPKYLFRKEGQNVTLSCEQNLNHDAMYWYRQDPGQGLRLIYYSQIVNDFQKGDIAEGYSVSREKKESFPLTVTSAQKNPTAFYLCASSIPAGGRTDTQYFGPGTRLTVL.

Here the CDR3 reads CASSLGSGTYEQYF. CDR3 nucleotide sequence: TGTGCCAGCAGTTTAGGGTCCGGGACCTACGAGCAGTACTTC. This chain connects TRBV27 to TRBJ2-7; D is perhaps TRBD2 (5 bases). The CDR3 is 14 residues long. Per germline, CDR1 MNHEY and CDR2 SMNVEV (reference sequence). Trimming took 2 bases from V and 2 from J, leaving 10 bases between them.

The chain links TRBV11-2 to TRBJ2-2, with a possible D match to TRBD2 (5 bases). Germline CDR1 is SGHAT and CDR2 is FQNNGV. The ends were cut back, 2 bases at V and 4 bases at J, with 11 bases in the middle. The CDR3 runs to 15 residues. CDR3 residues: CASSLRRAGTGELFF. The CDR3 DNA sequence: TGTGCCAGCAGCTTAAGGCGGGCGGGCACCGGGGAGCTGTTTTTT.

The chain joins TRBV9 to TRBJ2-1; possible D gene TRBD2, 6 bases. The V end lost 1 base, the J end lost 0 bases, and 17 bases lay between the germline ends. The CDR3 has 18 amino acids. Germline CDR1 SGDLS, CDR2 YYNGEE. The CDR3 DNA follows: TGTGCCAGCAGCGTAACTCCAGTTGGGGGGAGCTCCTACAATGAGCAGTTCTTC. Its translation is CASSVTPVGGSSYNEQFF.

The genes are TRBV7-9 and TRBJ2-1, with 9 bases matching TRBD2. This CDR3 has 16 residues. J was trimmed by 4 bases and V by 0 bases; bases with no gene match: 4. CDR1 and CDR2 from the germline V gene are SEHNR and FQNEAQ (reference sequence). DNA for the CDR3: TGTGCCAGCAGCTTAGCTAGCGGGAGAATTTACAATGAGCAGTTCTTC. Its translation is CASSLASGRIYNEQFF. The whole variable domain, filled in from reference TRBV7-9 and TRBJ2-1, reads DTGVSQNPRHKITKRGQNVTFRCDPISEHNRLYWYRQTLGQGPEFLTYFQNEAQLEKSRLLSDRFSAERPKGSFSTLEIQRTEQGDSAMYLCASSLASGRIYNEQFFGPGTRLTVL.